A single sample is the source of the 6 T cell receptor beta chains below, sequenced in a study of T cells expressing NK-cell markers. TCRdb reprocessed the 5' RACE reads and reports one entry per CDR3 protein, with no DNA. The repertoire table contains about 260,000 distinct CDR3 sequences. Sample: blood T cells: a sorted CD56 or NKG2C T cell subset, CD4+ or CD8+ T cells, or bulk PBMC T cells (not recorded which). All receptors derive from a man aged 18 to 29 in good health.

The chain uses TRBV5-8 and TRBJ2-5; TCRdb calls TRBD1, which cannot be checked without DNA. Germline loops: CDR1 SGHTS, CDR2 YDEGEE. CDR3 size: 14 residues. The CDR3 reads CASGSTGVPETQYF.

CDR3 amino acids: CATSLTGDTDTQYF. This chain links TRBV24-1 with TRBJ2-3; TCRdb outputs TRBD1, but without DNA this stays unchecked. The CDR3 loop spans 14 amino acids. Germline V lookup: CDR1 KGHDR, CDR2 SFDVKD.

This rearrangement joins TRBV12-3 or TRBV12-4 to TRBJ2-7; TCRdb names TRBD1, which stays unverified in the absence of DNA. CDR3 length equals 14 residues. The CDR3 spells CASSLGGTPDEQYF.

The genes are TRBV12-3 or TRBV12-4 and TRBJ1-5; TCRdb indicates TRBD1, and absent DNA this call remains unverified. The CDR3 sequence is 16 residues long. CDR3 in amino acids: CASSPWGQGRNQPQHF.

The chain recombines TRBV27 with TRBJ2-1; TCRdb outputs TRBD1, but without DNA this stays unchecked. The germline gives CDR1 MNHEY, CDR2 SMNVEV (reference sequence). The CDR3 runs 15 residues. The chain's CDR3 is CASSLVPLQGTEQFF.

The chain recombines TRBV20-1 with TRBJ2-1; absent DNA, TCRdb's TRBD2 call cannot be checked. CDR3 length: 12 amino acids. Germline CDR1 is DFQATT and CDR2 is SNEGSKA (reference sequence). The CDR3 loop reads CSVLSGTDEQFF.